This T cell receptor (beta chain) was documented in a study of blood T cell repertoires in COVID-19. Germline lookup yields CDR1 SGHDT and CDR2 YYEEEE. This CDR3 region has 16 residues. The ends were cut back, 4 bases at V and 3 bases at J, with 18 bases in the middle. The assay was immunoSEQ multiplex PCR, and TCRdb's table has in-frame clones only and misses some. Among some 100,000 clones listed, 60% to 85% were seen once. Sequenced: peripheral blood. The V call is TRBV5-6, the J call TRBJ2-3; the D gene is possibly TRBD2 (7 bases). This clonotype was sampled from a human donor in a cohort sampled during active or convalescent COVID-19. The CDR3 DNA sequence: TGTGCCAGCAGCCCGCGACAGGCTAGCGGTACAGATACGCAGTATTTT. Translated: CASSPRQASGTDTQYF. The variable domain in full, completed from reference TRBV5-6 and TRBJ2-3, reads DAGVTQSPTHLIKTRGQQVTLRCSPKSGHDTVSWYQQALGQGPQFIFQYYEEEERQRGNFPDRFSGHQFPNYSSELNVNALLLGDSALYLCASSPRQASGTDTQYFGPGTRLTVL.